The clone carrying this T cell receptor beta chain has at least ten counts. What it binds is not known. The entry originates in a study of regulatory T cells in long-lasting Graves disease. Germline V gene data show CDR1 as MNHEY and CDR2 as SVGEGT. Unmatched junction bases numbered 15, after V lost 6 bases and J lost 9 bases. The CDR3 has 16 residues. Time point described: newly diagnosed GD, antithyroid drugs for less than 3 months. Construction of the TCR library relied on RNA isolated from PBMCs. Study conclusions and caveats: Relative to newly diagnosed Graves' patients, persistent ones had lower TCR diversity. Persistent disease favored TRBV28, TRBJ1-2 and TRBJ2-5.

Arm-PCR with iRepertoire HTBI primers amplified the CDR3 regions for these TCR beta libraries. TCRdb recomputed calls from the multiplex PCR reads with MiXCR, one row per CDR3 protein. Of about 350,000 distinct CDR3 sequences detected, about 17% appear once; the ten largest clones hold around 20%. The sample was also reused in another study, on T cells in Graves' hyperthyroidism and ophthalmopathy. As that report states: When the TCR CDR3 underwent first-round RT-PCR, the HTBI primer set was used. Most clonotypes expanded in thyroid above 0.001 were likewise present in blood.

This receptor was taken from a woman aged 18-30 years with Graves disease. The genes are TRBV6-2 or TRBV6-3 and TRBJ2-1; the match to TRBD2 covers 9 bases. The sequencing used peripheral blood mononuclear cells (PBMCs), collected at new diagnosis, from a patient treated with antithyroid drugs. Here the CDR3 DNA reads TGTGCCAGCAGATTGACGGTATCTAGCGGGATAAGTGAGCAGTTCTTC. This codes for CASRLTVSSGISEQFF.